These T cell receptor beta chains were read from a single sample in a study of graft-versus-host responses after intestinal transplantation. TCRdb keeps only in-frame clones here, not all; method: immunoSEQ multiplex PCR. This sample has tens of thousands of clones; 90% to 95% occur once, and the top ten carry about 5.5%. This specimen consisted of PBMCs, obtained approximately 740 days after a first intestinal transplant, on the day of a second. These receptors originate from a human patient who received an intestinal transplant, so some T cells may come from the graft donor. Each CDR3 is given with its conserved first and last residue. A D gene is named only where the DNA matches it firmly. Rows give clone size only sometimes, using once, few, many, or a class for an expanded clone.

clone_size j_call v_call d_call cdr3_nt cdr3_aa
- TRBJ2-2 TRBV25-1 TRBD1 TGTGCCAGCAGTTTCAGGGGGACCGGGGAGCTGTTTTTT CASSFRGTGELFF
- TRBJ2-1 TRBV5-1 - TGCGCCAGCAGCCTGACCACTAATGAGCAGTTCTTC CASSLTTNEQFF
- TRBJ2-1 TRBV5-1 - TGCGCCAGCAGCTTGGATACGAGGGGAAATGAGCAGTTCTTC CASSLDTRGNEQFF
- TRBJ2-1 TRBV5-1 - TGCGCCAGCAACCAGGGGACCCCTTACAATGAGCAGTTCTTC CASNQGTPYNEQFF
- TRBJ2-7 TRBV7-9 TRBD2 TGTGCCAGCAGCTTAGTAGCGGGAGGATATTACGAGCAGTACTTC CASSLVAGGYYEQYF
- TRBJ2-3 TRBV5-1 TRBD1 TGCGCCAGCAGCTCAGGGGGTAGCACAGATACGCAGTATTTT CASSSGGSTDTQYF
- TRBJ2-7 TRBV5-1 TRBD1 TGCGCCAGCAGCTACGGACAGGGGGTTTTGGCCTACGAGCAGTACTTC CASSYGQGVLAYEQYF
- TRBJ2-3 TRBV5-1 TRBD2 TGCGCCAGCAGCTCCCTCATAGCGGGAGCGGGGGATACGCAGTATTTT CASSSLIAGAGDTQYF
- TRBJ2-7 TRBV6-1 - TGTGCCAGCAGTGAAGCGCTCGGAGAAAGCTACGAGCAGTACTTC CASSEALGESYEQYF
few TRBJ2-6 TRBV27 - TGTGCCAGCAGTAAAAATAACGCCGGGGCCAACGTCCTGACTTTC CASSKNNAGANVLTF
- TRBJ2-7 TRBV4-1 TRBD2 TGCGCCAGCAGCCACGGACTAGCGGGAATGTACGAGCAGTACTTC CASSHGLAGMYEQYF
- TRBJ2-2 TRBV5-1 - TGCGCCAGCAGCTTGGCCGGTAGCTGGGGGGAGCTGTTTTTT CASSLAGSWGELFF
- TRBJ1-1 TRBV6-5 - TGTGCCAGCAGTTACTCGAGGGTCACTGAAGCTTTCTTT CASSYSRVTEAFF
- TRBJ1-5 TRBV5-1 - TGCGCCAGCAGCTTGGTGTCAGGCAATCAGCCCCAGCATTTT CASSLVSGNQPQHF
- TRBJ2-7 TRBV11-2 TRBD2 TGTGCCAGCAGGGTTAGCGGGAGTAGTTACGAGCAGTACTTC CASRVSGSSYEQYF
- TRBJ1-5 TRBV2 TRBD1 TGTGCCAGCAGTGAAGACAGGGGGGGCAATCAGCCCCAGCATTTT CASSEDRGGNQPQHF